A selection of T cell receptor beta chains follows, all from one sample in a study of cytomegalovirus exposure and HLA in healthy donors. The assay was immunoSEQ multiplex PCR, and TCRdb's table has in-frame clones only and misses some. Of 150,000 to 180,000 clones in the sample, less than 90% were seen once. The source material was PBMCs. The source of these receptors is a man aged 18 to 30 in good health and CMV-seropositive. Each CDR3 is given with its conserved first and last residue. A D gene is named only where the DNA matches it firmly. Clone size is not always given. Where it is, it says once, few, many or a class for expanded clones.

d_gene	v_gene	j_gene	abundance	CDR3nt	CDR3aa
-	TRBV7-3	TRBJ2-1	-	TGTGCCAGCAGCTCGTCCATCCGGGAGACGGGGAATGAGCAGTTCTTC	CASSSSIRETGNEQFF
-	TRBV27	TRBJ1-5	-	TGTGCCAGCAGTTTGTACGGTCAGCCCCAGCATTTT	CASSLYGQPQHF
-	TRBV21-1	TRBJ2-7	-	TGTGCCAGCAGCAAAGTAGGGTGGCAGCCACTGGACTTACACTCCTACGAGCAGTACTTC	CASSKVGWQPLDLHSYEQYF
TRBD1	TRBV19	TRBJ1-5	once	TGTGCCAGCGGACAGGGTTATCAGCCCCAGCATTTT	CASGQGYQPQHF
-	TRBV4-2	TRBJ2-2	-	TGTGCCAGCAGCCAACTTAGCGGAACGAACACCGGGGAGCTGTTTTTT	CASSQLSGTNTGELFF
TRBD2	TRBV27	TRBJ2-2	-	TGTGCCAGCAGCTTTAGCGGGCCAGCACCCTCGAACACCGGGGAGCTGTTTTTT	CASSFSGPAPSNTGELFF
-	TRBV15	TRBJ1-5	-	TGTGCCACCAGCAGAGATCTCGGGGGGAATTCCCTCAATCAGCCCCAGCATTTT	CATSRDLGGNSLNQPQHF
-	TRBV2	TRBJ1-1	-	TGTGCCACCTCTATCATGAACACTGAAGCTTTCTTT	CATSIMNTEAFF
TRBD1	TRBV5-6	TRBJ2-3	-	TGTGCCAGCAGCTTGGCCGGGACAGGCAGCACAGATACGCAGTATTTT	CASSLAGTGSTDTQYF
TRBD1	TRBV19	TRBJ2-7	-	TGTGCCAGCGTGGGACAGGGACCCTACGAGCAGTACTTC	CASVGQGPYEQYF
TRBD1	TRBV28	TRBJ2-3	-	TGTGCCAGCAGTTTTTCTCCCCGGTCGAGGGGGCCGGCTACAGATACGCAGTATTTT	CASSFSPRSRGPATDTQYF
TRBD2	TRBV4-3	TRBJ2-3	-	TGCGCCAGCAGCCAAGATCGGGCAGCGGGAGGCCGGGCAGATACGCAGTATTTT	CASSQDRAAGGRADTQYF
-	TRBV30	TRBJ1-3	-	TGTGCCTGGGGGGGGAATATGGTCCCTGGAAACACCATATATTTT	CAWGGNMVPGNTIYF
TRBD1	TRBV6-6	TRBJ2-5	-	TGTGCCAGCAGTCCTGGGGACAGGTACCAAGAGACCCAGTACTTC	CASSPGDRYQETQYF
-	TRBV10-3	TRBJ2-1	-	TGTGCCATCAGAGATACAGGGACCCATGAGCAGTTCTTC	CAIRDTGTHEQFF
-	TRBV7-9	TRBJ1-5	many	TGTGCCAGCAGCTCCGTAAGGGAGAGTGGTCAGCCCCAGCATTTT	CASSSVRESGQPQHF
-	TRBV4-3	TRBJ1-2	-	TGCGCCAGCAGCCAAGGGAGGGGACCGACCGCCGGAGACTATGGCTACACCTTC	CASSQGRGPTAGDYGYTF
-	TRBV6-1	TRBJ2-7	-	TGTGCCACACTTATGGGGCCGTTTGACTACGAGCAGTACTTC	CATLMGPFDYEQYF
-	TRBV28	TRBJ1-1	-	TGTGCCAGCAGTCCCGTTAGGAACACTGAAGCTTTCTTT	CASSPVRNTEAFF
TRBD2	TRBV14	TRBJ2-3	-	TGTGCCAGCAGCCTCCACCTAATCGCGGGAGGGAGAGATACGCAGTATTTT	CASSLHLIAGGRDTQYF
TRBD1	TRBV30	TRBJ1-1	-	TGTGCCTCCCCAGGGGGTGAAACTGAAGCTTTCTTT	CASPGGETEAFF
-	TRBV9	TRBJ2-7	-	TGTGCCAGCAGCGTAGATTCCCGGAGTTCCGCGAACGAGCAGTACTTC	CASSVDSRSSANEQYF
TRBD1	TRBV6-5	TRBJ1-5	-	TGTGCCAGCAGTTCCCAGGGGGTAAATCAGCCCCAGCATTTT	CASSSQGVNQPQHF
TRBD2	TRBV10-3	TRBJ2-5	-	TGTGCCATCAGTGAGCCAGCGGGGGACCAAGAGACCCAGTACTTC	CAISEPAGDQETQYF
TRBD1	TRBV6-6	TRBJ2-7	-	TGTGCCAGCATCTCATCCGGGACAGGGGCCTACGAGCAGTACTTC	CASISSGTGAYEQYF
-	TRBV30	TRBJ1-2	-	TGTGCCTGGAGGGACATTAACTATGGCTACACCTTC	CAWRDINYGYTF
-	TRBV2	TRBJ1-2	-	TGTGCCAGCAGTGATCTGTCCGTCTATGGCTACACCTTC	CASSDLSVYGYTF
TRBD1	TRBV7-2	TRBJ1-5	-	TGTGCCAGCAGCCCTCGACAGGGGAGGATGGGCAATCAGCCCCAGCATTTT	CASSPRQGRMGNQPQHF
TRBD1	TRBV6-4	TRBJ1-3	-	TGTGCCAGCAGGACGGACAGGGAGGTAATTGGAAACACCATATATTTT	CASRTDREVIGNTIYF
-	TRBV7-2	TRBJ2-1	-	TGTGCCAGCAGCCCGAGGGAGATTTCCTACAATGAGCAGTTCTTC	CASSPREISYNEQFF
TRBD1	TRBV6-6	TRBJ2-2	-	TGTGCCAGCAGTGCTCCGCGACAGGGTCCCACCGGGGAGCTGTTTTTT	CASSAPRQGPTGELFF
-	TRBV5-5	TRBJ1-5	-	TGTGCCAGCAGCTGGGACTATAGCAATCAGCCCCAGCATTTT	CASSWDYSNQPQHF
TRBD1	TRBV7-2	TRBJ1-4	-	TGTGCCAGCAGCCTAGGCGGGACAGGGCTCGAAAAACTGTTTTTT	CASSLGGTGLEKLFF
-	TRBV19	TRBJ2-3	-	TGTGCCAGTAATACAGGGACCCACACAGATACGCAGTATTTT	CASNTGTHTDTQYF